These 27 T cell receptor beta chains originate from one sample sequenced in a study of blood T cell repertoires in COVID-19. TCRdb's copy holds only in-frame clones and misses some; the assay was immunoSEQ multiplex PCR. The table records under 350,000 clones, under 90% of them present only once. Sequenced: PBMCs or T cells enriched from blood (not recorded which). All receptors come from a woman in her sixties or seventies who had recovered from COVID-19.

This clone was observed a single time. The CDR3 nucleotides are TGTGCCAGCAGTTTATCGAGGAGCGTAGATAGCAATCAGCCCCAGCATTTT. It codes for CASSLSRSVDSNQPQHF. V usage is TRBV27 and J usage is TRBJ1-5, with D hard to call. Trimming pared 0 bases from V and 0 bases from J, leaving 12 bases between. CDR1 is MNHEY, CDR2 SMNVEV, per germline (reference sequence). The CDR3 loop spans 17 amino acids.

This rearrangement joins TRBV6-5 to TRBJ2-7; TRBD1 aligns across 7 bases. The trim removed 0 bases at V and 1 base at J, leaving 3 bases unmatched. Germline lookup yields CDR1 MNHEY and CDR2 SVGAGI. The CDR3 loop spans 15 amino acids. The CDR3 here is CASSYSKGASYEQYF. The CDR3 DNA reads as TGTGCCAGCAGTTACTCGAAGGGGGCTTCCTACGAGCAGTACTTC.

This clone was detected only once. The gene calls are TRBV10-3 and TRBJ2-1; 9 bases line up with TRBD1. The V and J ends lost 8 bases and 8 bases, in that order; junction bases with no gene match: 16. Germline CDR1 ENHRY, CDR2 SYGVKD. The CDR3 loop spans 16 amino acids. CDR3 coding DNA: TGTGCCATCCTGGCTGGGACAGGGCTTATTTCTGATGAGCAGTTCTTC. The encoded protein is CAILAGTGLISDEQFF.

This chain connects TRBV7-8 to TRBJ1-1, with TRBD1 matching 7 bases. The CDR3 has 15 residues. V lost 5 bases and J lost 0; bases outside the gene matches: 6. Per germline, CDR1 SGHVS and CDR2 FQNEAQ. DNA for the CDR3: TGTGCCAGCAGCGCCTACAGGGGTATGAACACTGAAGCTTTCTTT. It encodes CASSAYRGMNTEAFF. The full variable domain, completed using reference TRBV7-8 and TRBJ1-1, is GAGVSQSPRYKVAKRGQDVALRCDPISGHVSLFWYQQALGQGPEFLTYFQNEAQLDKSGLPSDRFFAERPEGSVSTLKIQRTQQEDSAVYLCASSAYRGMNTEAFFGQGTRLTVV.

The V and J genes are TRBV7-2 and TRBJ2-3; D not certain. V was pared by 0 bases and J by 2 bases, with 9 bases between. Germline lookup yields CDR1 SGHTA and CDR2 FQGNSA. This CDR3 contains 15 residues. CDR3 residues: CASSLAFPHTDTQYF. Here the CDR3 DNA reads TGTGCCAGCAGCTTAGCGTTCCCACACACAGATACGCAGTATTTT.

This chain connects TRBV18 to TRBJ1-1; D not resolved. Trimming took off 2 bases at V and 1 base at J, with 8 bases between the two ends. Germline V gene sequence: CDR1 KGHSH, CDR2 LQKENI. The CDR3 runs 14 residues. The CDR3 DNA reads as TGTGCCAGCTCACCAGTTGCAGAGAACACTGAAGCTTTCTTT. This encodes CASSPVAENTEAFF. Looking up the rest from reference TRBV18 and TRBJ1-1 gives the full variable domain: NAGVMQNPRHLVRRRGQEARLRCSPMKGHSHVYWYRQLPEEGLKFMVYLQKENIIDESGMPKERFSAEFPKEGPSILRIQQVVRGDSAAYFCASSPVAENTEAFFGQGTRLTVV.

With regard to this clone: At one of its ends the junction is not consistent with the germline gene, which may arise from a read error. Other DNA sequences in the same sample also yield this CDR3. The chain is built from TRBV27 and TRBJ2-7, with 14 bases lining up with TRBD2. Germline CDR1 MNHEY, CDR2 SMNVEV (reference sequence). The CDR3 totals 15 residues. The CDR3 DNA reads TGTGCCAGTAGTTGGGGACTAGCGGGAGTAGGCGAGCAGTACTTC. This sequence encodes CASSWGLAGVGEQYF.

V usage is TRBV5-5 and J usage is TRBJ1-1; 9 nucleotides agree with TRBD1. The germline V gene has CDR1 SGHKS and CDR2 YYEKEE (reference sequence). Trimming at V came to 4 bases and at J to 8 bases, leaving 3 bases not matched to a gene. The CDR3 totals 12 residues. This chain's CDR3 is CASSIDRGEAFF. CDR3 nucleotides: TGTGCCAGCAGCATCGACAGGGGGGAAGCTTTCTTT.

V and J are TRBV5-1 and TRBJ1-4; 8 nucleotides align to TRBD1. Trimming at V came to 4 bases and at J to 8 bases, leaving 10 bases not matched to a gene. Germline V gives CDR1 SGHRS, CDR2 YFSETQ. The CDR3 sequence is 15 residues long. CDR3 protein: CASSMDTRGREKLFF. In nucleotides, the CDR3 is TGCGCCAGCAGCATGGATACCAGGGGGCGCGAAAAACTGTTTTTT.

This clone was detected once. The chain carries TRBV14 and TRBJ2-7, with 9 bases fitting TRBD1. CDR1 is SGHDN, CDR2 FVKESK, per germline. Trimming removed 5 bases from V and 2 bases from J; junction bases left unmatched: 7. This CDR3 region has 15 residues. The CDR3 loop is CASSSPGTGPYEQYF. In nucleotides, the CDR3 is TGTGCCAGCAGCTCCCCCGGGACAGGGCCCTACGAGCAGTACTTC.

V is TRBV7-6 and J is TRBJ2-6; tentative D call: TRBD1 (5 bases). The V and J ends lost 5 bases and 4 bases respectively, with 18 bases between them. Germline V gene lookup returns CDR1 SGHVS and CDR2 FNYEAQ. The CDR3 extends over 17 amino acids. The CDR3 DNA sequence: TGTGCCAGCAGCCTAGGAAGTAACAGGATCGGGGCCAACGTCCTGACTTTC. Residues: CASSLGSNRIGANVLTF.

V usage is TRBV11-2 and J usage is TRBJ1-5, with D possibly TRBD1 on 5 matching bases. V dropped 5 bases and J dropped 4 bases, with 12 bases sitting between them. CDR3 size: 14 residues. Germline CDR1 reads SGHAT; CDR2 reads FQNNGV. CDR3 nucleotide sequence: TGTGCCAGCAGCGCTCAGGGTGGGAATCAGCCCCAGCATTTT. Residues: CASSAQGGNQPQHF.

The rearrangement links TRBV7-2 to TRBJ1-3; D gene unclear. The CDR3 sequence is 15 residues long. Trimming cost V 1 base and J 0 bases, with 7 bases left between them. The V gene's germline CDR1 is SGHTA and CDR2 FQGNSA. CDR3 DNA sequence: TGTGCCAGCAGCTTAGATACAGCCTCTGGAAACACCATATATTTT. This codes for CASSLDTASGNTIYF.

V and J are TRBV2 and TRBJ1-5; D is perhaps TRBD1 (6 bases). The germline CDR1 and CDR2 sequences are SNHLY and FYNNEI. The V end lost 5 bases, the J end lost 4 bases, and 15 bases lay between the germline ends. This CDR3 spans 15 amino acids. The CDR3 DNA reads as TGTGCCAGCAGTAAGGGCCCGGACAGAAATCAGCCCCAGCATTTT. Its translation: CASSKGPDRNQPQHF.

The gene calls are TRBV2 and TRBJ1-2, with 10 positions matching TRBD1. In germline, CDR1 is SNHLY, CDR2 FYNNEI. V lost 9 bases, J lost 9 bases, and 7 bases stayed unmatched. The CDR3 is 12 amino acids. This CDR3 reads CARAGQGNSYTF. CDR3 bases: TGTGCCAGGGCGGGACAGGGGAATAGCTACACCTTC.

This chain links TRBV12-5 with TRBJ2-3; no definite D call. CDR1 is LGHNT, CDR2 FRNRAP, per germline. Trimming left V 7 bases short and J 4 bases short, with 9 bases between. The CDR3 spans 12 residues. The CDR3 loop is CASVLSSDTQYF. CDR3 nucleotide sequence: TGTGCTAGTGTCCTCTCTTCAGATACGCAGTATTTT.

The V gene is TRBV28, the J gene TRBJ2-7; the D gene is possibly TRBD1 (6 bases). Trimming took off 7 bases at V and 0 bases at J, with 13 bases between the two ends. CDR3 length: 14 residues. From germline, CDR1 is MDHEN and CDR2 SYDVKM. The CDR3 spells CASKGHVLSYEQYF. The CDR3 nucleotides read TGTGCCAGCAAGGGACATGTACTCTCCTACGAGCAGTACTTC.

This rearrangement joins TRBV9 to TRBJ1-5; D is undetermined. V was cut by 3 bases and J by 6 bases, with 10 bases left in between. The CDR3 loop spans 13 amino acids. Germline CDR1 SGDLS, CDR2 YYNGEE. CDR3 DNA sequence: TGTGCCAGCAGCGCTGGCAGTGGTCAGCCCCAGCATTTT. Translation gives CASSAGSGQPQHF. The entire variable domain, with the rest obtained from reference TRBV9 and TRBJ1-5, is as follows: DSGVTQTPKHLITATGQRVTLRCSPRSGDLSVYWYQQSLDQGLQFLIQYYNGEERAKGNILERFSAQQFPDLHSELNLSSLELGDSALYFCASSAGSGQPQHFGDGTRLSIL.

In its sample, this clone was seen once. The chain is built from TRBV11-2 and TRBJ1-1; a weak D match, TRBD1 (5 bases). Trimming removed 5 bases from V and 0 bases from J, with 13 bases in between. The germline gives CDR1 SGHAT, CDR2 FQNNGV. The CDR3 length is 15 residues. Here the CDR3 reads CASSRGLPMNTEAFF. The CDR3 DNA follows: TGTGCCAGCAGCAGGGGTTTACCCATGAACACTGAAGCTTTCTTT.

The DNA of the CDR3 is TGCGCCAGCAGCTTTGGACAGCACTCTGGGGCCAACGTCCTGACTTTC. This encodes CASSFGQHSGANVLTF. J is TRBJ2-6 and V is TRBV5-1; D perhaps matches TRBD1 (6 bases). The CDR3 covers 16 residues. Germline CDR1 and CDR2: SGHRS and YFSETQ. V dropped 2 bases and J dropped 0 bases, with 9 bases sitting between them.

The chain employs TRBV5-4 and TRBJ1-2, with TRBD1 as a possible D gene (5 bases). Per germline, CDR1 SGHNT and CDR2 YYREEE (reference sequence). The CDR3 loop spans 15 amino acids. The ends were cut back, 3 bases at V and 3 bases at J, with 15 bases in the middle. CDR3 amino acids: CASSSAGGQDYGYTF. CDR3 sequence (DNA): TGTGCCAGCAGCTCAGCAGGCGGACAAGACTATGGCTACACCTTC.

This clone is a singleton in its sample. The chain joins TRBV9 to TRBJ2-1; TRBD1 agrees at 10 bases. The CDR3 is 18 amino acids. V trimming: 4 bases; J trimming: 0 bases; junction bases outside the gene matches: 10. Germline CDR1 reads SGDLS; CDR2 reads YYNGEE. CDR3 sequence (DNA): TGTGCCAGCAGCCCTCACCCGGACAGGGGGAGCTCCTACAATGAGCAGTTCTTC. Translated, it gives CASSPHPDRGSSYNEQFF.

The chain links TRBV9 to TRBJ2-4; TRBD2 aligns across 9 bases. From germline, CDR1 is SGDLS and CDR2 YYNGEE. J gave up 1 base and V 4 bases, and 18 bases lay outside the gene matches. The CDR3 sequence is 20 residues long. The CDR3 DNA reads TGTGCCAGCAGCTCCCCACGGGAGACTAGCGGTTTTCGGGCCAAAAACATTCAGTACTTC. Translation: CASSSPRETSGFRAKNIQYF.

This clone was seen a handful of times. The CDR3 nucleotides are TGTGCCAGCTCACCAGTGCTAGCGGGAGTTTCAAATGAGCAGTTCTTC. Translated: CASSPVLAGVSNEQFF. The chain is built from TRBV18 and TRBJ2-1; 10 bases are shared with TRBD2. The CDR3 consists of 16 residues. Unmatched junction bases numbered 8, after V lost 2 bases and J lost 7 bases. Per the germline V gene, CDR1 is KGHSH and CDR2 is LQKENI.

The CDR3 region has the DNA TGTGCCAGCACCCCCGGAGGGTTCAATCAGCCCCAGCATTTT. Protein sequence: CASTPGGFNQPQHF. The V call is TRBV28, the J call TRBJ1-5; D gene unclear. Looked up from germline, CDR1 is MDHEN and CDR2 is SYDVKM. V lost 7 bases to trimming and J lost 3 bases, with 13 bases between them. This CDR3 spans 14 amino acids.

The CDR3: CASSWGDRGQSSGNTIYF. CDR3 sequence (DNA): TGCGCCAGCAGCTGGGGGGACAGGGGGCAGTCCTCTGGAAACACCATATATTTT. This chain uses TRBV5-1 with TRBJ1-3, with 12 bases fitting TRBD1. The germline gives CDR1 SGHRS, CDR2 YFSETQ. The length of the CDR3 is 18 residues. V lost 3 bases, J lost 0 bases, and 7 bases stayed unmatched.

J is TRBJ2-1 and V is TRBV18; the D gene is possibly TRBD2 (5 bases). CDR1 and CDR2 from the germline V gene are KGHSH and LQKENI. This CDR3 comprises 15 residues. V was trimmed by 5 bases and J by 6 bases, leaving 17 bases between them. The CDR3, as DNA: TGTGCCAGCTCAGCAAAAACTAGTGGTCCCAATGAGCAGTTCTTC. Amino acids: CASSAKTSGPNEQFF.